This TCR beta chain was identified during a study of blood T cells in healthy people across ages. Study results and limitations: The study regarded diversity estimates from one million T cells as underestimates.

Donors each provided about 10 milliliters of peripheral blood. A second PCR, run for about 7 to 12 cycles, used a sample-barcoded 5' primer plus a J-beta primer mix. TCRdb processed the 5' RACE reads anew with MiXCR; each CDR3 protein has one entry. The sample yields about 1.4 million distinct CDR3 sequences, approximately 63% seen once. On this clonotype itself: Its antigen is unidentified.

The CDR3 totals 13 residues. Germline V lookup: CDR1 DFQATT, CDR2 SNEGSKA (reference sequence). V lost 4 bases to trimming and J lost 3 bases, with 9 bases between them. The receptor comes from a man aged 18-30 years in good health. Sequenced sample: blood. The chain links TRBV20-1 to TRBJ1-4; the D gene is possibly TRBD1 (5 bases). Here the CDR3 reads CSATTDANEKLFF. DNA of the CDR3: TGCAGTGCTACGACAGATGCTAATGAAAAACTGTTTTTT.